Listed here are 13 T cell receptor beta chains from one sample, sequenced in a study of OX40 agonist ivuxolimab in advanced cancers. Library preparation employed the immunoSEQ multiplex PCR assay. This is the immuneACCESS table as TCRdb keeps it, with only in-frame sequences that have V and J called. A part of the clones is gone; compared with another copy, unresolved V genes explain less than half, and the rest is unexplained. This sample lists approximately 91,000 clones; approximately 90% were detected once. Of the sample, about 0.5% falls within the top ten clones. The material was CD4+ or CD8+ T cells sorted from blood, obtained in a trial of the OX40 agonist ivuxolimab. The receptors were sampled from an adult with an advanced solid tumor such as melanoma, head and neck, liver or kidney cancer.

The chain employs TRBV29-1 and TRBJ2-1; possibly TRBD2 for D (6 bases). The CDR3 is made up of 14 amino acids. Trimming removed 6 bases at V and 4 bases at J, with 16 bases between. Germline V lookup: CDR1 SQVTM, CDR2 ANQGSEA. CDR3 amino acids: CSVPKGGGYNEQFF. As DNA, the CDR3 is TGCAGCGTCCCAAAGGGTGGGGGGTACAATGAGCAGTTCTTC.

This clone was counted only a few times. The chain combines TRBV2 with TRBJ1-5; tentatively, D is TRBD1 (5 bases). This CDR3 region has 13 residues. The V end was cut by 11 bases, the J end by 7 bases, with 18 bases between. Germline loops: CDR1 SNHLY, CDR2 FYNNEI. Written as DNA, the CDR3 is TGTGCCTCAGCATTCCAGGGAAGGCAGCCCCAGCATTTT. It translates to CASAFQGRQPQHF.

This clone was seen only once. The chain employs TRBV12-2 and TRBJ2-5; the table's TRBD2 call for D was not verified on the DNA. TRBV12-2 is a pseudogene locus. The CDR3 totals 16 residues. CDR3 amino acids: CASRSYFYGVQETQYF. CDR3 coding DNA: TGTGCAAGTCGCTCCTACTTTTACGGGGTCCAAGAGACCCAGTACTTC.

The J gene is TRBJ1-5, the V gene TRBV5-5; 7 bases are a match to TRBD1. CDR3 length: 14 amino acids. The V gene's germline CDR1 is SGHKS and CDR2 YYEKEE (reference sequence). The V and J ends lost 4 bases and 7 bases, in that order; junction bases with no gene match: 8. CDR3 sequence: CASSLQGGSQPQHF. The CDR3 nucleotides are TGTGCCAGCAGCCTGCAGGGGGGGAGCCAGCCCCAGCATTTT.

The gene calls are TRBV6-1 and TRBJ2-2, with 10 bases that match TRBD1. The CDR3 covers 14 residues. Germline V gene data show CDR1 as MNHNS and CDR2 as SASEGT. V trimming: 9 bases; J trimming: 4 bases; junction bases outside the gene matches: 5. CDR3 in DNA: TGTGCCAGAGTGACAGGGGGCCGCACCGGGGAGCTGTTTTTT. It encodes CARVTGGRTGELFF.

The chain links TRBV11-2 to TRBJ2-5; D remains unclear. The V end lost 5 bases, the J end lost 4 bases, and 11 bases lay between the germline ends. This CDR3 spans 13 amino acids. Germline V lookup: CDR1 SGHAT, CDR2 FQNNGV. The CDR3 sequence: CASSPRRGETQYF. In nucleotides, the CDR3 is TGTGCCAGCAGCCCCCGGCGCGGAGAGACCCAGTACTTC.

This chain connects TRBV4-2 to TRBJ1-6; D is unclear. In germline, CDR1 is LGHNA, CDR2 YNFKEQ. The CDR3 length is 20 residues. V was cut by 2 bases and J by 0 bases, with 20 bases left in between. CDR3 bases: TGTGCCAGCAGCCAACAGGAACCCGGCAGCCTGAGCTCCTATAATTCACCCCTCCACTTT. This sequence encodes CASSQQEPGSLSSYNSPLHF.

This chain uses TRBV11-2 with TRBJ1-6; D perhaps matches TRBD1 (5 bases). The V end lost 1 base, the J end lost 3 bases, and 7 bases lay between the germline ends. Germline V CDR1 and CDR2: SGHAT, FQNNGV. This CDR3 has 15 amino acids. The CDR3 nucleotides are TGTGCCAGCAGCTTAGGGCAGGGCTATAATTCACCCCTCCACTTT. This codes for CASSLGQGYNSPLHF.

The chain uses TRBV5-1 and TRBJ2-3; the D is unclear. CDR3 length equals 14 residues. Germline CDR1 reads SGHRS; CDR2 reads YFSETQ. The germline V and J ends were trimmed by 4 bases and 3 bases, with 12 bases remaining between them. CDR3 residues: CASSLGLSTDTQYF. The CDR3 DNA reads TGCGCCAGCAGCCTCGGGTTGAGTACAGATACGCAGTATTTT.

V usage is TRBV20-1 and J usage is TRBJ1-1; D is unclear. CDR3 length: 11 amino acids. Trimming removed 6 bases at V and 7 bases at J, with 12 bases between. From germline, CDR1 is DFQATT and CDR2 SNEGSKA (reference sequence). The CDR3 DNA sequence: TGCAGTGCCGGCCCCGGGATTGAAGCTTTCTTT. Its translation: CSAGPGIEAFF.

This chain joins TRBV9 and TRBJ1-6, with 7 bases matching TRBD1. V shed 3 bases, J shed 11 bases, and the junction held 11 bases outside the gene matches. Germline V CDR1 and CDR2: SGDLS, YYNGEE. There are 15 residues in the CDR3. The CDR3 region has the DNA TGTGCCAGCAGCGACCGGGACAGTACGGGGGCACCCCTCCACTTT. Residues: CASSDRDSTGAPLHF.

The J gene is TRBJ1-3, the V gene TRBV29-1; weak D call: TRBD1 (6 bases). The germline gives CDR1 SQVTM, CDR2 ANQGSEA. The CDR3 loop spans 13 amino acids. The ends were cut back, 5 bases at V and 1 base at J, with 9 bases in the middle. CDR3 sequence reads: CSVIQGSGNTIYF. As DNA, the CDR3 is TGCAGCGTTATACAGGGTTCTGGAAACACCATATATTTT.

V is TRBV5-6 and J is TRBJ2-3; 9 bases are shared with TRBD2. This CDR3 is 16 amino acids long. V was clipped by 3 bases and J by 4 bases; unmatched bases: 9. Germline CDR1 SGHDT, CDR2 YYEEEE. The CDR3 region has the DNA TGTGCCAGCAGCTGGGGTTATAGCGGGGGTTCAGATACGCAGTATTTT. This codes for CASSWGYSGGSDTQYF. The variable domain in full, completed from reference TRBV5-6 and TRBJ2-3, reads DAGVTQSPTHLIKTRGQQVTLRCSPKSGHDTVSWYQQALGQGPQFIFQYYEEEERQRGNFPDRFSGHQFPNYSSELNVNALLLGDSALYLCASSWGYSGGSDTQYFGPGTRLTVL.